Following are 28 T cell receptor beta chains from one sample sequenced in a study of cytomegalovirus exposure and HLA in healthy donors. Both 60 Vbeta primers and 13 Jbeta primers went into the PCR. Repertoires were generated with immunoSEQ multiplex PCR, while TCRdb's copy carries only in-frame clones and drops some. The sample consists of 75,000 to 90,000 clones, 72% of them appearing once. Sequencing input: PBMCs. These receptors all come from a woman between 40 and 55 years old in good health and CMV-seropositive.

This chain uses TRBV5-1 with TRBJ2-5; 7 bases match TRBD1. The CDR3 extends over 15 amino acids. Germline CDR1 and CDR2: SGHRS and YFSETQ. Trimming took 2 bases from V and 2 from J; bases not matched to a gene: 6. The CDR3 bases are TGCGCCAGCAGCTTAGGGACAGACGTTCAAGAGACCCAGTACTTC. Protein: CASSLGTDVQETQYF.

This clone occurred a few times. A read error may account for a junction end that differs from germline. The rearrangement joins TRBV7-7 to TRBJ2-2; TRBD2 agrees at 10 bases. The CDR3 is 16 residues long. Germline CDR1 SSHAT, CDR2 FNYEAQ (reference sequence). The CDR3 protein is CASSPLSGGPTGELFF. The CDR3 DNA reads TGTGCTAGCAGCCCTCTTAGCGGGGGGCCCACCGGGGAGCTGTTTTTT.

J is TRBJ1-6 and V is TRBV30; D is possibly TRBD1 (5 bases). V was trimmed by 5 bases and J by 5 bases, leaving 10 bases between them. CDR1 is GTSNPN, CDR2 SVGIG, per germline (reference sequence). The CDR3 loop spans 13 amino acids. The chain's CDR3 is CAWGQGNNSPLHF. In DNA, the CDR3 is TGTGCCTGGGGGCAGGGTAATAATTCACCCCTCCACTTT.

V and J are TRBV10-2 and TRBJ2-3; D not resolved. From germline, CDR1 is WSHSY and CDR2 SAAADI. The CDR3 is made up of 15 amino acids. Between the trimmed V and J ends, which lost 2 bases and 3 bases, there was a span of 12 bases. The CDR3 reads CASSELSVGTDTQYF. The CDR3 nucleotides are TGCGCCAGCAGTGAGCTGAGCGTTGGTACAGATACGCAGTATTTT.

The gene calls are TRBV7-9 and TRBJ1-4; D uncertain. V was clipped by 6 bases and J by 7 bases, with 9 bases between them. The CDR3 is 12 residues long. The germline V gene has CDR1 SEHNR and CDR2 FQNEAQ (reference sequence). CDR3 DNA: TGTGCCAGCAGTCCCAGTGGTGAAAAACTGTTTTTT. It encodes CASSPSGEKLFF. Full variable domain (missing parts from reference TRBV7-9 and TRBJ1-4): DTGVSQNPRHKITKRGQNVTFRCDPISEHNRLYWYRQTLGQGPEFLTYFQNEAQLEKSRLLSDRFSAERPKGSFSTLEIQRTEQGDSAMYLCASSPSGEKLFFGSGTQLSVL.

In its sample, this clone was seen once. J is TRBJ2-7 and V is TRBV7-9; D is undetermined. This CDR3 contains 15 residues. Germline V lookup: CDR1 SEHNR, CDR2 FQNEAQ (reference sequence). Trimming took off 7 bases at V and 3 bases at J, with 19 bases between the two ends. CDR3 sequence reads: CASNPLGPADYEQYF. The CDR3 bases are TGTGCCAGCAACCCCCTAGGCCCCGCGGACTACGAGCAGTACTTC.

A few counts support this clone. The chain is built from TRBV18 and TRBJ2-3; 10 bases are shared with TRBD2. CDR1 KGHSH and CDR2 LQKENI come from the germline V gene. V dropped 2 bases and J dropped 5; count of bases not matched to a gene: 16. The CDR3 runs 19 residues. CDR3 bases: TGTGCCAGCTCACCAACGGGACCCTCTCTAGCGGGAGTTGGAGATACGCAGTATTTT. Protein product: CASSPTGPSLAGVGDTQYF.

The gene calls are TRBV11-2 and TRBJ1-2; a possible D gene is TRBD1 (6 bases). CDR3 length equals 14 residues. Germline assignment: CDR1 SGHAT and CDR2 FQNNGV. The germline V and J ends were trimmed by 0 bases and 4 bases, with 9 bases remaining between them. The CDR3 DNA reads TGTGCCAGCAGCTTAGAACAGGGCGGCTATGGCTACACCTTC. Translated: CASSLEQGGYGYTF.

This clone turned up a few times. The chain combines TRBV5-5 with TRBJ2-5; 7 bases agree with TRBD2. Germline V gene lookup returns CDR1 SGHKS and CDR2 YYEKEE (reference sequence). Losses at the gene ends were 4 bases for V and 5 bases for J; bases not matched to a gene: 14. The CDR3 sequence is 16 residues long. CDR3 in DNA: TGTGCCAGCAGCCTTATGAGCGGGGTGATGGGTGAGACCCAGTACTTC. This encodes CASSLMSGVMGETQYF.

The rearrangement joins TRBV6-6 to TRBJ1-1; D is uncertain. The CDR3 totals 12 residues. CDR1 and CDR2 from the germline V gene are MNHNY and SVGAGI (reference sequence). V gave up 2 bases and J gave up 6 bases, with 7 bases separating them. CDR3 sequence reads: CASSYLGAEAFF. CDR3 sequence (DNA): TGTGCCAGCAGTTACCTCGGGGCTGAAGCTTTCTTT.

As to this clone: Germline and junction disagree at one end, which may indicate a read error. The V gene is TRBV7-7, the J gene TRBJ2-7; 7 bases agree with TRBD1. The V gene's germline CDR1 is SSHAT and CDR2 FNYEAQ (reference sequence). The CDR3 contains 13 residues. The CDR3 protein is CASSHDRDYEQYF. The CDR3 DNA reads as TGTGCTAGCAGCCACGACAGGGACTACGAGCAGTACTTC.

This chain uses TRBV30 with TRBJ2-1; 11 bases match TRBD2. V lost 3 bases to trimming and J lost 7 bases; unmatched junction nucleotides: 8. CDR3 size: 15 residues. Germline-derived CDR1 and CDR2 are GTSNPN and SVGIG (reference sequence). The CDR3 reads CAWRELAGALNEQFF. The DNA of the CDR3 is TGTGCCTGGAGGGAACTAGCGGGGGCCTTGAATGAGCAGTTCTTC.

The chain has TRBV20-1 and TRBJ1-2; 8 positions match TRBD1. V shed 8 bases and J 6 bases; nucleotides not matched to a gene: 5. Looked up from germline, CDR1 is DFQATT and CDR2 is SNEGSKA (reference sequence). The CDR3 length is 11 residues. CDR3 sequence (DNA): TGCAGTCCTGTGACAGGGGATGGCTACACCTTC. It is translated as CSPVTGDGYTF.

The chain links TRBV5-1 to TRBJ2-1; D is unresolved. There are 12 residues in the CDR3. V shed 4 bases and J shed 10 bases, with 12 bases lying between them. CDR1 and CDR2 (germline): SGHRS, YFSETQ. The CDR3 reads CASSGTTREQFF. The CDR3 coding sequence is TGCGCCAGCAGCGGAACGACTCGGGAGCAGTTCTTC.

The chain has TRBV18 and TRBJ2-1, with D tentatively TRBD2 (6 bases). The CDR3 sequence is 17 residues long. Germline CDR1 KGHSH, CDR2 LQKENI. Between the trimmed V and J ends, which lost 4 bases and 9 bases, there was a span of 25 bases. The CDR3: CASSRFDLDGAAGEQFF. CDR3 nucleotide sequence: TGTGCCAGCTCACGTTTTGATTTGGACGGCGCAGCGGGTGAGCAGTTCTTC.

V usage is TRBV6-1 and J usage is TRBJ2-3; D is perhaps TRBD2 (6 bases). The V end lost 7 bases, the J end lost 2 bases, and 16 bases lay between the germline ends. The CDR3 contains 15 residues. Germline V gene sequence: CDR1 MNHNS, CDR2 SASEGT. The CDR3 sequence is CASTPQRVHTDTQYF. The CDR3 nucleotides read TGTGCCAGCACACCTCAGCGGGTTCACACAGATACGCAGTATTTT.

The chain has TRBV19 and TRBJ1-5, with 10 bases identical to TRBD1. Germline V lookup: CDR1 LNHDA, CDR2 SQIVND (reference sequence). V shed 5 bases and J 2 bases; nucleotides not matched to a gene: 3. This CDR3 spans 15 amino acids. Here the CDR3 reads CASSQTGGGNQPQHF. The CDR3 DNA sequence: TGTGCCAGTAGTCAGACAGGGGGCGGCAATCAGCCCCAGCATTTT.

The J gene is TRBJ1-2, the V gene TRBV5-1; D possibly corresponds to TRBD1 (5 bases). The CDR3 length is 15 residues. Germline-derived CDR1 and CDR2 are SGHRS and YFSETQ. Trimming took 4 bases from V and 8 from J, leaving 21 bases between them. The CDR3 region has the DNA TGCGCCAGCAGCGCCGGCCAGGGTCTTGAGTACGGCTACACCTTC. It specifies CASSAGQGLEYGYTF.

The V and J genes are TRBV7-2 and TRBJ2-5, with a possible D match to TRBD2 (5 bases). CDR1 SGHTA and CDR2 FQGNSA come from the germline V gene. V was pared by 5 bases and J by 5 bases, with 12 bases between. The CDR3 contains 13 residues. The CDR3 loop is CASSGRGSETQYF. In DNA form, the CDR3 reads TGTGCCAGCAGCGGACGCGGGTCGGAGACCCAGTACTTC.

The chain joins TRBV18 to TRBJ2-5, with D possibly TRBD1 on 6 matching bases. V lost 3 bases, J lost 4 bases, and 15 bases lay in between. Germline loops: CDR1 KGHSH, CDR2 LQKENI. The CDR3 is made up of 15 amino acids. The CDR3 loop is CASSPQGFFGETQYF. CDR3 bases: TGTGCCAGCTCACCTCAGGGGTTCTTTGGAGAGACCCAGTACTTC.

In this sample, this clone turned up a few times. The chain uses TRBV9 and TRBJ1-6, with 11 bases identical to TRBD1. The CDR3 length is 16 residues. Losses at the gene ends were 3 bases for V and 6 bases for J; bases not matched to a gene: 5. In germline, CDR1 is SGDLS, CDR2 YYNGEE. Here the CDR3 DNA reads TGTGCCAGCAGCGAGAGGACAGGGGGCGGTAATTCACCCCTCCACTTT. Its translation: CASSERTGGGNSPLHF.

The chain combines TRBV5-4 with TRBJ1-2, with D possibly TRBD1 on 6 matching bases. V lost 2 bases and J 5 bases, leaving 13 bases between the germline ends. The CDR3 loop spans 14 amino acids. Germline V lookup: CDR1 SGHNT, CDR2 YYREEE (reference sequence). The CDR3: CASSFEGDTYGYTF. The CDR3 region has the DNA TGTGCCAGCAGCTTTGAGGGGGACACTTATGGCTACACCTTC.

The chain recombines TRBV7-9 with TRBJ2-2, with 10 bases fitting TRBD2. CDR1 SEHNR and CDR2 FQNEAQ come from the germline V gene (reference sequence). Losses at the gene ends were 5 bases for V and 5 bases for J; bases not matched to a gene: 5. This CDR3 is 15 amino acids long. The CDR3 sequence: CASSPGLADTGELFF. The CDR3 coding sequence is TGTGCCAGCAGCCCCGGACTAGCGGATACCGGGGAGCTGTTTTTT.

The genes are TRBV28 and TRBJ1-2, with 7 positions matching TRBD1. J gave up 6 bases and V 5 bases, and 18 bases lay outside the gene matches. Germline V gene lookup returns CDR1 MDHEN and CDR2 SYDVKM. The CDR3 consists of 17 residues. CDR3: CASSPHSFDRAIHGYTF. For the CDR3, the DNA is TGTGCCAGCAGTCCTCATTCCTTTGACAGGGCAATCCATGGCTACACCTTC.

The CDR3 nucleotides read TGTGCCAGCAGCGTAGGGACAGGGTGGAACACTGAAGCTTTCTTT. It yields the protein CASSVGTGWNTEAFF. V is TRBV9 and J is TRBJ1-1; TRBD1 matches 8 bases. This CDR3 has 15 residues. Trimming took 0 bases from V and 1 from J; bases not matched to a gene: 2. Germline values: CDR1 SGDLS, CDR2 YYNGEE. The full variable domain, rest sourced from reference TRBV9 and TRBJ1-1, is DSGVTQTPKHLITATGQRVTLRCSPRSGDLSVYWYQQSLDQGLQFLIQYYNGEERAKGNILERFSAQQFPDLHSELNLSSLELGDSALYFCASSVGTGWNTEAFFGQGTRLTVV.

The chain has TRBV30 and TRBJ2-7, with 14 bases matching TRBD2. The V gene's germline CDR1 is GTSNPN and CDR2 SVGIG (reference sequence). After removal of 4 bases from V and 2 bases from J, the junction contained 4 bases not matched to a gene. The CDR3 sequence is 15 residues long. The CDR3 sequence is CAWTPGLAGAYEQYF. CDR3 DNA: TGTGCCTGGACCCCGGGACTAGCGGGGGCCTACGAGCAGTACTTC.

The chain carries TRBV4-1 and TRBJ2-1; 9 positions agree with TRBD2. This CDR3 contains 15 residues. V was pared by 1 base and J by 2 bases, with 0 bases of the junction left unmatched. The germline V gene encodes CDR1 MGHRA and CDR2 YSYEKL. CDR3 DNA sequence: TGCGCCAGCAGCCAAGGACTAGCGGCCTACAATGAGCAGTTCTTC. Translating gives CASSQGLAAYNEQFF.

CDR3 bases: TGTGCCAGCAGTGTGTGGCGGGGGGGCCCCGATACGCAGTATTTT. Protein: CASSVWRGGPDTQYF. The chain is built from TRBV6-5 and TRBJ2-3; TRBD2 agrees at 9 bases. Germline V gene lookup returns CDR1 MNHEY and CDR2 SVGAGI. The CDR3 is made up of 15 amino acids. Losses at the gene ends were 5 bases for V and 6 bases for J; bases not matched to a gene: 9.